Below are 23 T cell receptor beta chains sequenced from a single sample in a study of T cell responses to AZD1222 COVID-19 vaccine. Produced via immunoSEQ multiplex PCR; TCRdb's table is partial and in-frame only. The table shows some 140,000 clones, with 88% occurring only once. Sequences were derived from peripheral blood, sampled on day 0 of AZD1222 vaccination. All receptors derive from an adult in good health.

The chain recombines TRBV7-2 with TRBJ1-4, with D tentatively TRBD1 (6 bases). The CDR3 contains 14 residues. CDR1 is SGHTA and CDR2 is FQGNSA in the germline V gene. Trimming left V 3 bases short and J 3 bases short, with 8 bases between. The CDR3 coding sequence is TGTGCCAGCAGCTTTCAGGGGTCTAATGAAAAACTGTTTTTT. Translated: CASSFQGSNEKLFF.

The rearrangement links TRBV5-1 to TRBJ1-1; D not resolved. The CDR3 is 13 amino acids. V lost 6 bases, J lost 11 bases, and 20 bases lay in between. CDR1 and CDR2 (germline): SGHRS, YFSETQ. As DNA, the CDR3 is TGCGCCAGCACCCGGGGATCTCGTATCGAGGCTTTCTTT. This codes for CASTRGSRIEAFF.

The CDR3, as DNA: TGTGCCACCAGTAGACTAGCCCCGGATATAGATACGCAGTATTTT. It specifies CATSRLAPDIDTQYF. This chain links TRBV24-1 with TRBJ2-3, with 7 bases that match TRBD2. V lost 6 bases and J lost 5; bases outside the gene matches: 10. The germline V gene encodes CDR1 KGHDR and CDR2 SFDVKD. The length of the CDR3 is 15 residues.

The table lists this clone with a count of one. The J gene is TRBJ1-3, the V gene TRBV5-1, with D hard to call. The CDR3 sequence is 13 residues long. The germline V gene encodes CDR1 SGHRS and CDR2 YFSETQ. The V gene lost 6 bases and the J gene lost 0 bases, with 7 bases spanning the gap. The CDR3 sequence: CASKQSSGNTIYF. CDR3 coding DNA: TGCGCCAGCAAACAGAGCTCTGGAAACACCATATATTTT.

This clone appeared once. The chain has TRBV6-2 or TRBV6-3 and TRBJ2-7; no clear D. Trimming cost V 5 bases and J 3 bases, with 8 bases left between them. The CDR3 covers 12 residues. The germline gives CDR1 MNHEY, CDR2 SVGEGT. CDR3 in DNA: TGTGCCAGCAGTAAGCGTTTCTACGAGCAGTACTTC. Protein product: CASSKRFYEQYF.

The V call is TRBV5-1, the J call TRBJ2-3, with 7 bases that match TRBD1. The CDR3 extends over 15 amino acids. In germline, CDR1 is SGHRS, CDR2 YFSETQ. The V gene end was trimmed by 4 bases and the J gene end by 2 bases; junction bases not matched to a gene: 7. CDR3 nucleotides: TGCGCCAGCAGCACGGAGGACAGGTACACAGATACGCAGTATTTT. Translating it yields CASSTEDRYTDTQYF.

This CDR3 is CASSQTWQTANTGELFF. CDR3 nucleotide sequence: TGTGCCAGCAGCCAGACCTGGCAGACCGCGAACACCGGGGAGCTGTTTTTT. The V call is TRBV3-1 (or the pseudogene TRBV3-2), the J call TRBJ2-2; D remains unclear. In germline, CDR1 is LGHDT, CDR2 YNNKEL (reference sequence). The CDR3 contains 17 residues. V gave up 3 bases and J gave up 0 bases, with 14 bases separating them.

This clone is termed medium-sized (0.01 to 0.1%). The CDR3 sequence: CASSILRGEQYF. In nucleotides, the CDR3 is TGTGCCAGCAGTATCCTCAGGGGCGAGCAGTACTTC. The J gene is TRBJ2-7, the V gene TRBV6-2 or TRBV6-3; a possible D gene is TRBD1 (6 bases). V was trimmed by 5 bases and J by 6 bases, leaving 11 bases between them. This CDR3 region has 12 residues. Per the germline V gene, CDR1 is MNHEY and CDR2 is SVGEGT.

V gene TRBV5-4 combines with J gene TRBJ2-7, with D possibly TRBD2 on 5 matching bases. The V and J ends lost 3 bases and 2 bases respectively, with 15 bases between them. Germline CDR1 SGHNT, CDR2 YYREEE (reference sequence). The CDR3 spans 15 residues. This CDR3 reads CASSYRQGSTYEQYF. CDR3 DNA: TGTGCCAGCAGCTACAGACAAGGGAGCACCTACGAGCAGTACTTC.

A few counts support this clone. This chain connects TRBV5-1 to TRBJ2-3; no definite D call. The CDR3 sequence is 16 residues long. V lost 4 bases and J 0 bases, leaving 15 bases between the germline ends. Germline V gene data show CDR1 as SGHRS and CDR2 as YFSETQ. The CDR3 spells CASSPPTGSSTDTQYF. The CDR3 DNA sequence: TGCGCCAGCAGCCCACCCACCGGGTCTAGCACAGATACGCAGTATTTT.

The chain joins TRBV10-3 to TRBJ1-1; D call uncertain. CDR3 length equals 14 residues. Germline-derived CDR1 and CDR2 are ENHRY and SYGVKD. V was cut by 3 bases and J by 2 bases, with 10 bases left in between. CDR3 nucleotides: TGTGCCATCAGTGATACAGACTCAAACACTGAAGCTTTCTTT. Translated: CAISDTDSNTEAFF.

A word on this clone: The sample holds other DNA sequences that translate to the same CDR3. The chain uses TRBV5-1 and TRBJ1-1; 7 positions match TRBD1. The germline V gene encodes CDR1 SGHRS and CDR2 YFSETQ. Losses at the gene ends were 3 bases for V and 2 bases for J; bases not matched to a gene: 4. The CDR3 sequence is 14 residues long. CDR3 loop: CASSSGQVNTEAFF. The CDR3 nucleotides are TGCGCCAGCAGCTCAGGACAGGTTAACACTGAAGCTTTCTTT. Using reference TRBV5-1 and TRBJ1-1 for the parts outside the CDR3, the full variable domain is KAGVTQTPRYLIKTRGQQVTLSCSPISGHRSVSWYQQTPGQGLQFLFEYFSETQRNKGNFPGRFSGRQFSNSRSEMNVSTLELGDSALYLCASSSGQVNTEAFFGQGTRLTVV.

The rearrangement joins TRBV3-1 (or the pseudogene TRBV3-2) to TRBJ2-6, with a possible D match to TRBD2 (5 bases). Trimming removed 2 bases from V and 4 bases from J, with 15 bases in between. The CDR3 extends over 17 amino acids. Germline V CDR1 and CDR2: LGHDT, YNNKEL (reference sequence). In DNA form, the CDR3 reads TGTGCCAGCAGCCAAAACCCGGGATTTCTGGGGGCCAACGTCCTGACTTTC. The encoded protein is CASSQNPGFLGANVLTF.

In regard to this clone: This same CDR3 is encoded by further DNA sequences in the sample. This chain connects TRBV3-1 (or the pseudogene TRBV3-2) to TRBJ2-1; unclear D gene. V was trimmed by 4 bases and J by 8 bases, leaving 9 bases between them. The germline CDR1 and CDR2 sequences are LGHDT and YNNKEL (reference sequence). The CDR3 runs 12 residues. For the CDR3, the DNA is TGTGCCAGCAGCCGATATGGGGATGAGCAGTTCTTC. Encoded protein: CASSRYGDEQFF.

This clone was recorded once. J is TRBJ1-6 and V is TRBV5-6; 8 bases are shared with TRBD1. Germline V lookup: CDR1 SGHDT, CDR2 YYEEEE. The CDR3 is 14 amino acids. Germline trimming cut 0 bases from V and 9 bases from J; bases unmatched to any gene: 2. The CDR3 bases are TGTGCCAGCAGCTTGGCGGGACAGGCTTCACCCCTCCACTTT. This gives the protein CASSLAGQASPLHF.

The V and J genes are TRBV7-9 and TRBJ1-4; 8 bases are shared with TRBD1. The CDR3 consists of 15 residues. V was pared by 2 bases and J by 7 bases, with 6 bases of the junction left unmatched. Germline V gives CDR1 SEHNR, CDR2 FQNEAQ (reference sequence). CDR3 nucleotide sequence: TGTGCCAGCAGCTTATGGGGGACAGGAGGTGAAAAACTGTTTTTT. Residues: CASSLWGTGGEKLFF.

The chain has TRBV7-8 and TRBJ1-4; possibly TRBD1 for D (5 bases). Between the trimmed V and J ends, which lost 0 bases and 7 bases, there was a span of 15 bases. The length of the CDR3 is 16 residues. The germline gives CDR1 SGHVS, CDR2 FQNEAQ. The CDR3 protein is CASSLAGVGRGEKLFF. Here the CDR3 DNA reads TGTGCCAGCAGCTTAGCGGGCGTAGGGAGGGGTGAAAAACTGTTTTTT. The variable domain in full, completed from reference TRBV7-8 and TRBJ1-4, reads GAGVSQSPRYKVAKRGQDVALRCDPISGHVSLFWYQQALGQGPEFLTYFQNEAQLDKSGLPSDRFFAERPEGSVSTLKIQRTQQEDSAVYLCASSLAGVGRGEKLFFGSGTQLSVL.

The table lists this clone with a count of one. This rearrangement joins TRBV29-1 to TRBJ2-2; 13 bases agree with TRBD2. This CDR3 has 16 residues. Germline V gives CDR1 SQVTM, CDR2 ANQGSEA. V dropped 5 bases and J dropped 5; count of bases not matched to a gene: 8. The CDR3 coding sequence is TGCAGCGTTACGACTAGCGGGGGGCCGGAGACCGGGGAGCTGTTTTTT. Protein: CSVTTSGGPETGELFF.

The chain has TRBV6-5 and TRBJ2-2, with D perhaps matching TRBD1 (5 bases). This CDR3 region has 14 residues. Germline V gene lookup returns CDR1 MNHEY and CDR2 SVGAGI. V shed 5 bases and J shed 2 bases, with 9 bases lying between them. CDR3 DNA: TGTGCCAGCAGTCCCACAGGAAACACCGGGGAGCTGTTTTTT. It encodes CASSPTGNTGELFF.

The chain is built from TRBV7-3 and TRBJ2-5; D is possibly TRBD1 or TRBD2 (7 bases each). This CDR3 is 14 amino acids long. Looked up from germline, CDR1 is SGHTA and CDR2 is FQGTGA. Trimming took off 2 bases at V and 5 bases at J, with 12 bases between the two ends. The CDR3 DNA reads TGTGCCAGCAGCTTAGCAGGGGGAGGGGAGACCCAGTACTTC. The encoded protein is CASSLAGGGETQYF.

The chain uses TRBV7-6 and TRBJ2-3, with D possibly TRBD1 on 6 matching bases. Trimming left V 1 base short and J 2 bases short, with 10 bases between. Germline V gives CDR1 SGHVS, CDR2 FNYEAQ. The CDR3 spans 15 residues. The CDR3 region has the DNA TGTGCCAGCAGCTTAGGCAAGGGGGTCACAGATACGCAGTATTTT. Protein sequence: CASSLGKGVTDTQYF.

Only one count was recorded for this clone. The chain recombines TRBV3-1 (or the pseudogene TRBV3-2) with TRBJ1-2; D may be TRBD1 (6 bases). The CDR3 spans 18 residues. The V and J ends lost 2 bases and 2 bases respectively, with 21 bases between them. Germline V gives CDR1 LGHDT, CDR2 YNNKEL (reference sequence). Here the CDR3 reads CASSQRGRGESLNYGYTF. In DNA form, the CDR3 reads TGTGCCAGCAGCCAAAGGGGCAGGGGCGAGTCTTTGAACTATGGCTACACCTTC.

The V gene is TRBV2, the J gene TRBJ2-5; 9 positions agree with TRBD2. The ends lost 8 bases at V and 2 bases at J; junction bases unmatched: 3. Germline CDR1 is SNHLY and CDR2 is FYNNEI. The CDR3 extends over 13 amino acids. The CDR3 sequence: CASRGGVQETQYF. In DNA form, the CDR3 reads TGTGCCAGCCGCGGGGGGGTTCAAGAGACCCAGTACTTC.